These T cell receptor beta chains were read from a single sample in a study of blood T cell repertoires in COVID-19. Assay used: immunoSEQ multiplex PCR; TCRdb lists only in-frame clones, some missing. Among some 290,000 clones listed, 85% to 95% were seen once. The sequenced sample consisted of PBMCs or T cells enriched from blood (not recorded which). The receptors stem from a woman under 40 who had been exposed to COVID-19. The CDR3 runs from the conserved cysteine through the conserved F or W. The D gene is left open where the match is weak. Some rows mark clone size as missing; the rest say once, few, many or name a class of expanded clone.

clone_size	v_call	d_call	j_call	cdr3_nt	cdr3_aa
once	TRBV5-4	NA	TRBJ1-2	TGTGCCAGCAGCCGGGGAGACTATGGCTACACCTTC	CASSRGDYGYTF
NA	TRBV5-1	TRBD1	TRBJ2-5	TGCGCCAGCAGCTACCGGACAGGGCAGGAGACCCAGTACTTC	CASSYRTGQETQYF
NA	TRBV6-5	NA	TRBJ1-1	TGTGCCAGCAGTACAAGAGGCACTGAAGCTTTCTTT	CASSTRGTEAFF
NA	TRBV18	NA	TRBJ2-5	TGTGCCAGCTCAGACCCGACAGCTTTCCAAGAGACCCAGTACTTC	CASSDPTAFQETQYF
NA	TRBV5-1	NA	TRBJ1-2	TGCGCCAGCAGCTTAAGAAAAGACGGGGACTATGGCTACACCTTC	CASSLRKDGDYGYTF
NA	TRBV6-5	TRBD1	TRBJ1-1	TGTGCCAGCCTCGACAGGGCGAACACTGAAGCTTTCTTT	CASLDRANTEAFF
NA	TRBV5-1	TRBD1	TRBJ2-7	TGCGCCAGCAGCGTGGGACAGGGGGGGTACGAGCAGTACTTC	CASSVGQGGYEQYF
NA	TRBV19	NA	TRBJ1-6	TGTGCCAGTGCATACGGGGGGGGGTATAATTCACCCCTCCACTTT	CASAYGGGYNSPLHF
once	TRBV7-9	NA	TRBJ2-2	TGTGCCAGCAGCACCAGGGTGAACACCGGGGAGCTGTTTTTT	CASSTRVNTGELFF
once	TRBV27	NA	TRBJ1-5	TGTGCCAGCAGTTCCCTTTCGGGGGTCAATCAGCCCCAGCATTTT	CASSSLSGVNQPQHF
NA	TRBV5-1	NA	TRBJ2-5	TGCGCCAGCAGCCCGGCAGTGCCAGCGCGGGAGACCCAGTACTTC	CASSPAVPARETQYF
NA	TRBV2	NA	TRBJ1-5	TGTGCCAGCATGGGGGAGGCCAATAGCAATCAGCCCCAGCATTTT	CASMGEANSNQPQHF
NA	TRBV18	NA	TRBJ2-1	TGTGCCAGCTCACCACCGTCAGGACAGAGTTACAATGAGCAGTTCTTC	CASSPPSGQSYNEQFF
NA	TRBV18	TRBD2	TRBJ2-2	TGTGCCAGCTCAGAGCGGGGCGCCCTCGGGGAGCTGTTTTTT	CASSERGALGELFF
NA	TRBV19	NA	TRBJ1-2	TGTGCCAGCCATCGGGGTAGTGACGAGGGCTACACCTTC	CASHRGSDEGYTF
NA	TRBV28	NA	TRBJ1-2	TGTGCCAGCAGGATGGACACTGGCTATGGCTACACCTTC	CASRMDTGYGYTF
NA	TRBV6-2/TRBV6-3	NA	TRBJ2-5	TGTGCCAGCAGTTTAAGGGGTCAGAAACATTGGACCCAGTACTTC	CASSLRGQKHWTQYF
NA	TRBV14	TRBD1	TRBJ1-1	TGTGCCAGCAGCCTTTCTCGGACAGGGAGGATGAACACTGAAGCTTTCTTT	CASSLSRTGRMNTEAFF
NA	TRBV7-3	TRBD2	TRBJ2-1	TGTGCCAGCAGCCCTTTAGCGGGGGCTAACAATGAGCAGTTCTTC	CASSPLAGANNEQFF
NA	TRBV19	NA	TRBJ1-4	TGTGCCAGTAAGCCGGGTCTCGTCCGAGAAAAACTGTTTTTT	CASKPGLVREKLFF
NA	TRBV5-4	TRBD2	TRBJ2-3	TGTGCCAGCAGCGTCGGGACTAGCGGGAACACAGATACGCAGTATTTT	CASSVGTSGNTDTQYF
NA	TRBV4-3	TRBD1	TRBJ1-2	TGCGCCAGCAGCCAGATACAGGGGGCTTTTGGCTACACCTTC	CASSQIQGAFGYTF
NA	TRBV9	TRBD1	TRBJ2-2	TGTGCCAGCACATTGACGGACAGGGGGTACACCGGGGAGCTGTTTTTT	CASTLTDRGYTGELFF
once	TRBV4-3	NA	TRBJ2-1	TGCGCCAGCAGCCAAGACCTGGGCTTCGATGAGCAGTTCTTC	CASSQDLGFDEQFF
NA	TRBV20-1	TRBD1	TRBJ2-7	TGCAGTGCTAGTCGGGACAGAGCTTTGAGCTCCTACGAGCAGTACTTC	CSASRDRALSSYEQYF
NA	TRBV7-9	NA	TRBJ1-5	TGTGCCAGCAGCGCGGGACGAACACGCAATCAGCCCCAGCATTTT	CASSAGRTRNQPQHF
NA	TRBV5-1	TRBD1	TRBJ2-7	TGCGCCAGCAGCGCCGGACAGGGTACCGAGCAGTACTTC	CASSAGQGTEQYF
NA	TRBV29-1	TRBD1	TRBJ2-3	TGCAGCGTGCGCAAGGGGGACAGGGAATTCCCAACTAGCACAGATACGCAGTATTTT	CSVRKGDREFPTSTDTQYF
few	TRBV16	TRBD1	TRBJ2-7	TGTGCCAGCAGCGACGGGACAGGGGGTTCCTACGAGCAGTACTTC	CASSDGTGGSYEQYF
few	TRBV5-8	NA	TRBJ1-4	TGTGCCAGCAGCTTGTGGGGGCCTAATGAAAAACTGTTTTTT	CASSLWGPNEKLFF
once	TRBV7-6	TRBD1	TRBJ1-2	TGTGCCAGCAGCGCCTTCTCCGGGACAGGGTCGGCTAACTATGGCTACACCTTC	CASSAFSGTGSANYGYTF
NA	TRBV7-2	NA	TRBJ2-7	TGTGCCAGCAGCTTGTGGGGGGGCCTTAACGAGCAGTACTTC	CASSLWGGLNEQYF
NA	TRBV6-6	NA	TRBJ2-7	TGTGCCAGCAGCCTTACCTCTCCGACAGCCTACGAGCAGTACTTC	CASSLTSPTAYEQYF
NA	TRBV7-8	TRBD2	TRBJ2-1	TGTGCCAGCAGCCCCTGGGAGGGAATCTACAATGAGCAGTTCTTC	CASSPWEGIYNEQFF
NA	TRBV19	NA	TRBJ1-5	TGTGCCAGTAGTACACACAGGTATAGCAATCAGCCCCAGCATTTT	CASSTHRYSNQPQHF
NA	TRBV9	NA	TRBJ2-1	TGTGCCAGCAGCGCCCCGAGGTACAATGAGCAGTTCTTC	CASSAPRYNEQFF
NA	TRBV27	NA	TRBJ1-1	TGTGCCAGCAGCTATTCCCTGGACACTGAAGCTTTCTTT	CASSYSLDTEAFF
NA	TRBV7-2	TRBD2	TRBJ2-3	TGTGCCAGCAGCTTATTGGCGGGGGGGCGGAATACGCAGTATTTT	CASSLLAGGRNTQYF
NA	TRBV6-1	NA	TRBJ1-2	TGTGCCAGCAGCGAAGCATGGGTATCGGGTGGCTACACCTTC	CASSEAWVSGGYTF
NA	TRBV7-6	TRBD2	TRBJ2-1	TGTGCCAGCAGCCCGACTAGCGGGGGGGCCGGCTCCTACAATGAGCAGTTCTTC	CASSPTSGGAGSYNEQFF
NA	TRBV7-2	NA	TRBJ1-4	TGTGCCAGCAGCCGTCGTTTTGGGGGGACTAATGAAAAACTGTTTTTT	CASSRRFGGTNEKLFF
NA	TRBV5-1	TRBD1	TRBJ2-5	TGCGCCAGCAAATCACAGGGGGAAAGGGGGACCCAGTACTTC	CASKSQGERGTQYF